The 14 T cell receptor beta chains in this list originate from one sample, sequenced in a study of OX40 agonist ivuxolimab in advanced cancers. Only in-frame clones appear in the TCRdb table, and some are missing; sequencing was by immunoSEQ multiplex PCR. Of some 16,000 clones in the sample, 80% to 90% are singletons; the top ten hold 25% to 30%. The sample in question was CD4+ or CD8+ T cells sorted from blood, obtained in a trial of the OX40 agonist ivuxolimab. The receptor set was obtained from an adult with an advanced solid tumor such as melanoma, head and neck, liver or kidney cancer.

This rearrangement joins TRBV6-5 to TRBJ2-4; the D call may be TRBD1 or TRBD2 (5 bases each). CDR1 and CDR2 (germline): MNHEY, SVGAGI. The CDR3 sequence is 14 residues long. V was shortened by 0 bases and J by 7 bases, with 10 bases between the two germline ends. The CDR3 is CASSYSGRGNIQYF. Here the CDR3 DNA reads TGTGCCAGCAGTTACTCCGGACGGGGCAACATTCAGTACTTC.

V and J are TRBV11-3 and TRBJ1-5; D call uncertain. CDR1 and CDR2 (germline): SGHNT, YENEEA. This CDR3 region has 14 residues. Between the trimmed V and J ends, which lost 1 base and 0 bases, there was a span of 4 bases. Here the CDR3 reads CASSLGYSNQPQHF. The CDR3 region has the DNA TGTGCCAGCAGCTTAGGTTATAGCAATCAGCCCCAGCATTTT.

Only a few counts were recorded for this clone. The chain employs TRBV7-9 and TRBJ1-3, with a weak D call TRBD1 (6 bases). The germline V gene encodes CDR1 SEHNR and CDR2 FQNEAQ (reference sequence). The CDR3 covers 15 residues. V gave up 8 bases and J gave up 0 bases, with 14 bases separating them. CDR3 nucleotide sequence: TGTGCCAGCGGGCCGGGACAAAGCTCTGGAAACACCATATATTTT. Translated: CASGPGQSSGNTIYF.

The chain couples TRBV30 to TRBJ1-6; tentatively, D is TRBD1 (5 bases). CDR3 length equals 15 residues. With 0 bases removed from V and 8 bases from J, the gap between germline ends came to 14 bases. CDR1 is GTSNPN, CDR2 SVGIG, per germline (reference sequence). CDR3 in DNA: TGTGCCTGGAGTGTACCGCGGGGCAGCCATTCACCCCTCCACTTT. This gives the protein CAWSVPRGSHSPLHF.

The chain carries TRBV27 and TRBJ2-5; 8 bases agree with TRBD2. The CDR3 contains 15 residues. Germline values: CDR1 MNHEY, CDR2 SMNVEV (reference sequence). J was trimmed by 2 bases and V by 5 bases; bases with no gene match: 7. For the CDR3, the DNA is TGTGCCAGCAGTCCTGGACTAGCCGAACAAGAGACCCAGTACTTC. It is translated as CASSPGLAEQETQYF.

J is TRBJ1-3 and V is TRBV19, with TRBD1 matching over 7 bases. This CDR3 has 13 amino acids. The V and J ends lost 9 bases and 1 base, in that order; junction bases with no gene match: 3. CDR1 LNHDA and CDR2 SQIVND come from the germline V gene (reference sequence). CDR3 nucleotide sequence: TGTGCCAGCCCGACAGGGTCTGGAAACACCATATATTTT. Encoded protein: CASPTGSGNTIYF.

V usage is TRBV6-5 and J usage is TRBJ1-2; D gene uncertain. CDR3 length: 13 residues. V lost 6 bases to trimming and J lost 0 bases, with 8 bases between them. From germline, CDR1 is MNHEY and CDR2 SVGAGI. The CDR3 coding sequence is TGTGCCAGCAGCCGAACTTCTAACTATGGCTACACCTTC. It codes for CASSRTSNYGYTF.

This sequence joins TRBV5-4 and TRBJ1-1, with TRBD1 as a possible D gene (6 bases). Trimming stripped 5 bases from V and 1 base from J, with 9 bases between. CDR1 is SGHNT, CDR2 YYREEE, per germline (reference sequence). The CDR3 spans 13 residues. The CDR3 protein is CASSWGQNTEAFF. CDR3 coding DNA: TGTGCCAGCAGTTGGGGGCAGAACACTGAAGCTTTCTTT.

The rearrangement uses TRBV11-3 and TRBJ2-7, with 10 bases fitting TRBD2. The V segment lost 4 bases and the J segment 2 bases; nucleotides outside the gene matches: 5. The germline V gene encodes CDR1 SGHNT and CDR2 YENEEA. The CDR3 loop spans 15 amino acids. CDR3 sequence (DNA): TGTGCCAGCAGCTCCCTAGCGGGAGTCGCCTACGAGCAGTACTTC. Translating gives CASSSLAGVAYEQYF.

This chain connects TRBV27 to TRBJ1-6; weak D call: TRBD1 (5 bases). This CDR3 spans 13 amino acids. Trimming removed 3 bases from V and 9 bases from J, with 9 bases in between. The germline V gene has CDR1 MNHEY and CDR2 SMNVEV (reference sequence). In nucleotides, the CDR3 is TGTGCCAGCAGTTTCGCGGGGGGTTCACCCCTCCACTTT. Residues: CASSFAGGSPLHF.

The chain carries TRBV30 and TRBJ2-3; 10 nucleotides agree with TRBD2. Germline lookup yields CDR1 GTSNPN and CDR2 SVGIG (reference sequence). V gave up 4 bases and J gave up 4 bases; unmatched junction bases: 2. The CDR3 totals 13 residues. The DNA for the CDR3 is TGTGCCTGGACTAGCGGGAGCGCAGATACGCAGTATTTT. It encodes CAWTSGSADTQYF.

The CDR3 loop reads CASSLYRAGGETQYF. The CDR3 DNA is TGTGCCAGCAGCTTATACCGGGCAGGGGGAGAGACCCAGTACTTC. The J gene is TRBJ2-5, the V gene TRBV11-2, with 7 bases identical to TRBD1. The J segment lost 4 bases and the V segment lost 2 bases, leaving 7 bases of the junction unmatched. There are 15 residues in the CDR3. The germline gives CDR1 SGHAT, CDR2 FQNNGV.

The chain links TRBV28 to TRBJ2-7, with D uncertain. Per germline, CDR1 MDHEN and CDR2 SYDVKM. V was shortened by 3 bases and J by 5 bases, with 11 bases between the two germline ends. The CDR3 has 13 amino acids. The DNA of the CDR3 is TGTGCCAGCAGTTTGGGCTGGGCCCACGAGCAGTACTTC. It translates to CASSLGWAHEQYF.

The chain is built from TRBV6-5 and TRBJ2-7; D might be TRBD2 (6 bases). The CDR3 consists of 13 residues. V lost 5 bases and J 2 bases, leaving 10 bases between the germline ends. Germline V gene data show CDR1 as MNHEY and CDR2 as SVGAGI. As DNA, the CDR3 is TGTGCCAGCAGTCCGGGGGTGCCCTACGAGCAGTACTTC. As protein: CASSPGVPYEQYF.